This T cell receptor beta chain was found in a study of Ad26.COV2.S vaccination and SARS-CoV-2 variants. Sequencing used immunoSEQ multiplex PCR; TCRdb keeps in-frame clones, though not all of them. Of approximately 350,000 clones listed, about nine tenths are singletons. This clone was picked up one time. Treatment denoted: 19 received Ad26.COV2.S at low or high dose, single or two shots; several received placebo; per-sample allocation not given. Each sample was drawn 63 days after the first injection (of vaccine or placebo). The clonotype was recovered from a person aged 18-60 years who received the Ad26.COV2.S COVID-19 vaccine or a placebo. The starting material was peripheral blood, obtained in a trial of Ad26.COV2.S vaccine versus placebo.

The CDR3 DNA follows: TGTGCCAGCAGTTTTGTGAGGGACACTGAAGCTTTCTTT. It is translated as CASSFVRDTEAFF. The chain employs TRBV12-3 or TRBV12-4 and TRBJ1-1, with D hard to call. CDR3 size: 13 residues. The germline V and J ends were trimmed by 3 bases and 3 bases, with 8 bases remaining between them.